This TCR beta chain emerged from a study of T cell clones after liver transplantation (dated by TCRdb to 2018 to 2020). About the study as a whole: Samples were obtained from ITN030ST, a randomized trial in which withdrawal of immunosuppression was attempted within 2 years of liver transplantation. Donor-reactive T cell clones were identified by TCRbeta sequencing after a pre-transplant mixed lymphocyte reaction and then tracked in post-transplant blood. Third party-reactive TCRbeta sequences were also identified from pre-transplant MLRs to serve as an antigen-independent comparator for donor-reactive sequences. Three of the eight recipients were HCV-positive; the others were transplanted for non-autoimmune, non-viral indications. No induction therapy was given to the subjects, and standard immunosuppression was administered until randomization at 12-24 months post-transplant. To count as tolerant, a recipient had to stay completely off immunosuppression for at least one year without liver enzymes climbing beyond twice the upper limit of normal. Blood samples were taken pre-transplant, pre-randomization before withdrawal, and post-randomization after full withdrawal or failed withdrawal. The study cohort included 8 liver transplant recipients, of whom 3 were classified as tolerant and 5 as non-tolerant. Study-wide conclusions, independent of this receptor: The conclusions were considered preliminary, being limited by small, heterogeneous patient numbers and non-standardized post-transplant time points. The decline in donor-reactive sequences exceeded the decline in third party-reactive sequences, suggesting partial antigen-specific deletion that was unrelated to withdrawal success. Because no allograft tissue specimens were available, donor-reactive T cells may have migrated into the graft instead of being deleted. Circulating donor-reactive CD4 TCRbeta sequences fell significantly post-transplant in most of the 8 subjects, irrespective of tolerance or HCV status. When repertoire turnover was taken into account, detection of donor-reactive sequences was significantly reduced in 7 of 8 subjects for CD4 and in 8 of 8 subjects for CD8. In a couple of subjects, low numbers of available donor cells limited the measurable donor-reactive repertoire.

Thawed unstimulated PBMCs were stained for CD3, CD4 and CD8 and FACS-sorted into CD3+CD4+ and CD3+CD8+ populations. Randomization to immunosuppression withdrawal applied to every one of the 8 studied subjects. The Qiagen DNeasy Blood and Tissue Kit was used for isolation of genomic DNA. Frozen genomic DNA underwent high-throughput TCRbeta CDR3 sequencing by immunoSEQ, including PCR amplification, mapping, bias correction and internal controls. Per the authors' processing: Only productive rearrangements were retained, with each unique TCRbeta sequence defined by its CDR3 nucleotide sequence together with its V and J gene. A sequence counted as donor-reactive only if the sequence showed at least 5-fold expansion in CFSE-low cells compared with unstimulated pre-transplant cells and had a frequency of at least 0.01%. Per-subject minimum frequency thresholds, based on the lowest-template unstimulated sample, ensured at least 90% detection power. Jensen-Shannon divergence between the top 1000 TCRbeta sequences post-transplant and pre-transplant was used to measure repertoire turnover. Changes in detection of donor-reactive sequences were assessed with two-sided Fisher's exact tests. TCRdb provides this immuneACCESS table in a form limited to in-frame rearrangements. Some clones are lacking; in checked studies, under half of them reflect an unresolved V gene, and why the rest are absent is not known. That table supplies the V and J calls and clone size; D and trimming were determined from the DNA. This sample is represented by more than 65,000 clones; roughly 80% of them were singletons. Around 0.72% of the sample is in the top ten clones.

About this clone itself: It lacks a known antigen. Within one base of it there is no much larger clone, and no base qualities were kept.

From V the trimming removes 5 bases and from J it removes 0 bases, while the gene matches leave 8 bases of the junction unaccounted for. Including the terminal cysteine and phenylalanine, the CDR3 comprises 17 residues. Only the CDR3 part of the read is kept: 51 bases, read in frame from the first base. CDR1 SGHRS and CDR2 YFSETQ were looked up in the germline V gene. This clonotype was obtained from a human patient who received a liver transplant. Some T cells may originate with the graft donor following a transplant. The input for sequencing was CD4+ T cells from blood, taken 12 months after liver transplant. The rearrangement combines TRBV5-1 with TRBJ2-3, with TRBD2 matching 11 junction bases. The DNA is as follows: TGCGCCAGCAGAGGGCTAGCGGGAGGCTCTAGCACAGATACGCAGTATTTT. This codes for CASRGLAGGSSTDTQYF.